These T cell receptor beta chains were read from a single sample in a study of spatial heterogeneity in lung cancer. In TCRdb, the 5' RACE reads were re-called with MiXCR into one record per CDR3 protein. The sample carries about 23,000 distinct CDR3 sequences, around 10% recorded once. Material: PBMCs, obtained at follow-up. These receptor sequences come from a male donor with early-stage non-small cell lung cancer. Each CDR3 is given with its conserved first and last residue.

v_call cdr3_aa
TRBV6-1 CASSGTGGYGYTF
TRBV7-2 CASSRNPPGTEAFF
TRBV7-9 CASSLGDRSEQYF
TRBV20-1 CSAFRRGEAEAFF
TRBV5-6 CASSLEAGEAFF
TRBV6-2/TRBV6-3 CASSYNRGTTDTQYF
TRBV20-1 CSANTGLALYEQYF
TRBV2 CASSDPGLREANYGYTF
TRBV15 CATSPSGGVETQYF
TRBV19 CASSATTDTQYF
TRBV21-1 CASSPRAEPTTDTQYF
TRBV7-8 CASSRMNTEAFF
TRBV27 CASSYKDRPNTGELFF
TRBV4-2 CASSLSRTSGESDTQYF
TRBV11-3 CASSPRDRPYEQYF
TRBV19 CASSPWGGNQPQHF
TRBV29-1 CSVLTGDYQPQHF
TRBV28 CASRTGYTEAFF
TRBV29-1 CSVGTSYEQYF
TRBV7-2 CASSPDKNYGYTF
TRBV5-1 CASSLTRKETQYF
TRBV6-2/TRBV6-3 CASTNRLQPQHF
TRBV18 CASSPTNLQETQYF
TRBV5-1 CASSWSAGGNEQFF
TRBV27 CASSPRTGSPEAFF
TRBV20-1 CSAVSGTPSYEQYF
TRBV27 CASSGLAGGAYNEQFF
TRBV7-2 CASSQKAPGLAGDDYEQYF
TRBV7-6 CASSLTGDSYNEQFF
TRBV20-1 CSASRGDPYQGEQFF
TRBV2 CASSEDRGPETQYF
TRBV7-2 CASSLDSGGWSNQPQHF
TRBV4-2 CASSQEPASPGNSPLHF